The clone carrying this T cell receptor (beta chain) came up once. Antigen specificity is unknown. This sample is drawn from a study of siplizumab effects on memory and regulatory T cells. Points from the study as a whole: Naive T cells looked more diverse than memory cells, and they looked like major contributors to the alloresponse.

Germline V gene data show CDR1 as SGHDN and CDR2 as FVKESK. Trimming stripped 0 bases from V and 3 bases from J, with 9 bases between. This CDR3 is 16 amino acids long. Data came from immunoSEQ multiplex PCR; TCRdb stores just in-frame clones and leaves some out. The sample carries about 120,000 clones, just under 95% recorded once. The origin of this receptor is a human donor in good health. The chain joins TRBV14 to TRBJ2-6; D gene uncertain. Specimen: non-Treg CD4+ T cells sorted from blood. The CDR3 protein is CASSQDAWGGANVLTF. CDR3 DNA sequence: TGTGCCAGCAGCCAAGATGCCTGGGGTGGGGCCAACGTCCTGACTTTC.